Listed below are T cell receptor beta chains from one sample, sequenced in a study of vaccination effects on CD4 cells after COVID-19. Their target antigens are unknown. Some clones are missing from TCRdb's copy, which holds only in-frame ones; the method was immunoSEQ multiplex PCR. The table lists around 30,000 clones, 77% of them singletons, with under 25% in the top ten. The material sequenced was CD4+ T cells from PBMCs cultured with HCoV-NL63 spike peptides, taken before COVID-19 vaccination. The receptor source for this set is a human donor who had a prior SARS-CoV-2 infection. CDR3s include the opening cysteine and the closing phenylalanine or tryptophan. A D gene is named only where the DNA matches it firmly. Not every row has a clone size; where given, it reads once, few, many or a size class.

TRBJ2-7 | TRBV10-3 | - | - | CAISPNRGLPAYEQYF | TGTGCCATCAGCCCGAACCGGGGACTCCCGGCTTACGAGCAGTACTTC
TRBJ1-1 | TRBV20-1 | few | TRBD1 | CSASRQGATEAFF | TGCAGTGCTAGTCGACAGGGGGCTACTGAAGCTTTCTTT
TRBJ2-7 | TRBV18 | - | TRBD2 | CASSLGAGTYEQYF | TGTGCCAGCTCACTCGGAGCGGGGACCTACGAGCAGTACTTC
TRBJ2-7 | TRBV6-5 | - | TRBD2 | CASRRDYSYEQYF | TGTGCCAGCAGGAGGGACTACTCCTACGAGCAGTACTTC
TRBJ2-7 | TRBV2 | - | TRBD2 | CASSEAPLAGGRPYEQYF | TGTGCCAGCAGTGAAGCGCCACTAGCGGGAGGTCGCCCCTACGAGCAGTACTTC
TRBJ2-3 | TRBV3-1/TRBV3-2 | - | - | CASSQGTDTQYF | TGTGCCAGCAGCCAAGGGACAGATACGCAGTATTTT
TRBJ2-1 | TRBV19 | - | TRBD2 | CASSRSGTSGGPYNEQFF | TGTGCCAGTAGTAGATCCGGGACTAGCGGGGGGCCTTACAATGAGCAGTTCTTC
TRBJ1-5 | TRBV4-1 | - | TRBD1 | CASSQGTGYNQPQHF | TGCGCCAGCAGCCAGGGGACAGGGTATAATCAGCCCCAGCATTTT
TRBJ2-3 | TRBV5-6 | - | - | CASSLVVTDTQYF | TGTGCCAGCAGCTTAGTCGTCACAGATACGCAGTATTTT
TRBJ2-7 | TRBV28 | - | TRBD1 | CASSLSPWTGTYEQYF | TGTGCCAGCAGTTTATCGCCGTGGACAGGGACCTACGAGCAGTACTTC
TRBJ2-5 | TRBV6-5 | - | TRBD2 | CASGNRREQETQYF | TGTGCCAGCGGTAACAGGCGGGAGCAAGAGACCCAGTACTTC
TRBJ2-3 | TRBV10-1 | - | TRBD2 | CASSEYENKQREGPPDTQYF | TGCGCCAGCAGTGAGTACGAAAACAAGCAGCGGGAGGGCCCCCCAGATACGCAGTATTTT
TRBJ1-1 | TRBV7-9 | - | TRBD1 | CASRHQPTGYFSMNTEAFF | TGTGCCAGCAGACACCAACCGACAGGGTATTTTTCCATGAACACTGAAGCTTTCTTT
TRBJ2-2 | TRBV7-3 | few | TRBD2 | CASSPPGTRNTGELFF | TGTGCCAGCAGCCCACCCGGGACTAGGAACACCGGGGAGCTGTTTTTT
TRBJ1-1 | TRBV7-9 | - | - | CASSPAPLNTEAFF | TGTGCCAGCAGCCCTGCCCCCCTGAACACTGAAGCTTTCTTT
TRBJ2-2 | TRBV19 | - | - | CASSIPRVPSRELFF | TGTGCCAGTAGTATTCCCAGGGTACCCTCCCGGGAGCTGTTTTTT
TRBJ2-1 | TRBV3-1/TRBV3-2 | few | TRBD2 | CASSPLAGESNEQFF | TGTGCCAGCAGTCCACTAGCGGGAGAGTCCAATGAGCAGTTCTTC
TRBJ2-1 | TRBV24-1 | few | TRBD2 | CATSDLAPSGRKFF | TGTGCCACCAGTGATTTGGCCCCTAGCGGGAGAAAGTTCTTC
TRBJ1-2 | TRBV27 | - | - | CASSSMGAGRGYTF | TGTGCCAGCAGTTCGATGGGGGCCGGTCGCGGCTACACCTTC
TRBJ1-1 | TRBV30 | - | - | CAWSVDRFRVNTEAFF | TGTGCCTGGAGTGTAGACCGTTTCAGGGTAAACACTGAAGCTTTCTTT
TRBJ2-3 | TRBV27 | - | TRBD2 | CASSLSHAGPSGLNTDTQYF | TGTGCCAGCAGTTTATCTCATGCGGGGCCTAGCGGACTCAACACAGATACGCAGTATTTT